Below are 2 T cell receptor beta chains sequenced from a single sample in a study of CD8+ T cells in alopecia areata. The authors extracted RNA and reverse transcribed it into cDNA as the sequencing template. Only in-frame clones appear in the TCRdb table, and some are missing; sequencing was by immunoSEQ multiplex PCR. The table records 150,000 to 200,000 clones, about three fifths of them present only once. Described treatment: oral pan-JAK inhibitor, 5-10 mg twice daily. Sequencing used CD4+ T cells sorted from blood, obtained at week 24, from a patient treated with tofacitinib. The source is a human donor with alopecia areata.

V and J are TRBV29-1 and TRBJ2-1; weak D call: TRBD1 (5 bases). The germline V and J ends were trimmed by 4 bases and 2 bases, with 21 bases remaining between them. The CDR3 is 17 residues long. CDR1 SQVTM and CDR2 ANQGSEA come from the germline V gene. CDR3 in amino acids: CSVASGRLGETYNEQFF. CDR3 bases: TGCAGCGTTGCGTCAGGGCGGCTCGGCGAGACCTACAATGAGCAGTTCTTC.

V usage is TRBV7-2 and J usage is TRBJ1-5; D call uncertain. CDR1 SGHTA and CDR2 FQGNSA come from the germline V gene. The CDR3 spans 12 residues. Trimming removed 5 bases from V and 3 bases from J, with 5 bases in between. The CDR3 bases are TGTGCCAGCAGCACGTACAATCAGCCCCAGCATTTT. Amino acids: CASSTYNQPQHF. The entire variable domain, with the rest obtained from reference TRBV7-2 and TRBJ1-5, is as follows: GAGVSQSPSNKVTEKGKDVELRCDPISGHTALYWYRQSLGQGLEFLIYFQGNSAPDKSGLPSDRFSAERTGGSVSTLTIQRTQQEDSAVYLCASSTYNQPQHFGDGTRLSIL.